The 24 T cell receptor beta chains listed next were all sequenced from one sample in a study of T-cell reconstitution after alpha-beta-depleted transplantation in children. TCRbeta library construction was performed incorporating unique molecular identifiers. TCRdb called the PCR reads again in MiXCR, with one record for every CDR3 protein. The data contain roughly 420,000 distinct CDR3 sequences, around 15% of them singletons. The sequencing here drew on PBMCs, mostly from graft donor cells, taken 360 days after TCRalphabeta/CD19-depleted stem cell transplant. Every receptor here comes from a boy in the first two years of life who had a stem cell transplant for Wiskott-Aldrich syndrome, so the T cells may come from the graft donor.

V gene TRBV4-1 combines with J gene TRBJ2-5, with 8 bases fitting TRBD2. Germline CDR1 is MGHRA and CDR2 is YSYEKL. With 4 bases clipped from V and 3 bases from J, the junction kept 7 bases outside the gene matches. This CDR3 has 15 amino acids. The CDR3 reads CASSLRTSWEETQYF. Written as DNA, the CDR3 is TGCGCCAGCAGCCTTAGGACTAGCTGGGAAGAGACCCAGTACTTC.

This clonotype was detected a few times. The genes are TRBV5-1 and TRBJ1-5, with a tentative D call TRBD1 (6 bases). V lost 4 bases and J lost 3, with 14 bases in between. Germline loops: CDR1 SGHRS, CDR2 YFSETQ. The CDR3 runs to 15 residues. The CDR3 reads CASSVTGRLNQPQHF. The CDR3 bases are TGCGCCAGCAGCGTAACAGGGAGGCTCAATCAGCCCCAGCATTTT.

The CDR3, as DNA: TGTGCCAGCAGCTCAAAGAGGGACAGGCGCAATGAGCAGTTCTTC. Protein product: CASSSKRDRRNEQFF. The chain has TRBV7-2 and TRBJ2-1, with TRBD1 matching 8 bases. Germline lookup yields CDR1 SGHTA and CDR2 FQGNSA. The CDR3 has 15 residues. V was clipped by 4 bases and J by 6 bases; unmatched bases: 8.

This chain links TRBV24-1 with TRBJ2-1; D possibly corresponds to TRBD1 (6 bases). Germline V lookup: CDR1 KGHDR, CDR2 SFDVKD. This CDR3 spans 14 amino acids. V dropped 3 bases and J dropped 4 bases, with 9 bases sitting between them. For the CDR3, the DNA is TGTGCCACCAGTGATGCGACAGGTTACAATGAGCAGTTCTTC. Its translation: CATSDATGYNEQFF.

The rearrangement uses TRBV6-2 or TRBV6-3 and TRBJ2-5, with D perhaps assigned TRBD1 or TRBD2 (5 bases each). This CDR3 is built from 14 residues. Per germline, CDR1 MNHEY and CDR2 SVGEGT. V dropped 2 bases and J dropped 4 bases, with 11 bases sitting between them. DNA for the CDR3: TGTGCCAGCAGTTACGGGGACCGCCGAGAGACCCAGTACTTC. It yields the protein CASSYGDRRETQYF.

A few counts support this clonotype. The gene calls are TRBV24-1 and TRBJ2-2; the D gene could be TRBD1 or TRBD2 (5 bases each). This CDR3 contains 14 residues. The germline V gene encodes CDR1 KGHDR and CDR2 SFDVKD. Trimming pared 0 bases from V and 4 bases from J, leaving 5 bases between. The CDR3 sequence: CATSDLGGTGELFF. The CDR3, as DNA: TGTGCCACCAGTGATTTGGGGGGCACCGGGGAGCTGTTTTTT.

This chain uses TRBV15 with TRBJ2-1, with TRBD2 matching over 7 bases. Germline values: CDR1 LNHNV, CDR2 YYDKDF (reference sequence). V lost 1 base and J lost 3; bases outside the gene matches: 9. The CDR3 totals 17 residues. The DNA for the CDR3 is TGTGCCACCAGCAGAGTACAGAGACTAGCCCTCTACAATGAGCAGTTCTTC. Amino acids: CATSRVQRLALYNEQFF.

CDR3 DNA: TGTGCCACCAGTGTACCAGCGGGAGTGGGCACCGGGGAGCTGTTTTTT. Its protein product is CATSVPAGVGTGELFF. The chain links TRBV24-1 to TRBJ2-2; 8 nucleotides line up with TRBD2. The CDR3 extends over 16 amino acids. The junction had 8 bases not matched to a gene; V was cut back by 5 bases and J by 4 bases. Germline V lookup: CDR1 KGHDR, CDR2 SFDVKD.

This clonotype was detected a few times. The CDR3 coding sequence is TGCGCCAGCAGCTTGAGCCCTACGGGACAGGGACGCAATGAGCAGTTCTTC. Its translation: CASSLSPTGQGRNEQFF. V is TRBV5-1 and J is TRBJ2-1, with 9 bases lining up with TRBD1. The length of the CDR3 is 17 residues. CDR1 is SGHRS, CDR2 YFSETQ, per germline. Trimming at V came to 1 base and at J to 6 bases, leaving 11 bases not matched to a gene. Looking up the rest from reference TRBV5-1 and TRBJ2-1 gives the full variable domain: KAGVTQTPRYLIKTRGQQVTLSCSPISGHRSVSWYQQTPGQGLQFLFEYFSETQRNKGNFPGRFSGRQFSNSRSEMNVSTLELGDSALYLCASSLSPTGQGRNEQFFGPGTRLTVL.

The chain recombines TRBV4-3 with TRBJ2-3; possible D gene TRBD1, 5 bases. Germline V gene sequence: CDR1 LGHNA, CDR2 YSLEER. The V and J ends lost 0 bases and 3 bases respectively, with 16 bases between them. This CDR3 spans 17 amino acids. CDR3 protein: CASSQDTTGGWTDTQYF. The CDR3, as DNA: TGCGCCAGCAGCCAAGATACCACAGGCGGTTGGACAGATACGCAGTATTTT.

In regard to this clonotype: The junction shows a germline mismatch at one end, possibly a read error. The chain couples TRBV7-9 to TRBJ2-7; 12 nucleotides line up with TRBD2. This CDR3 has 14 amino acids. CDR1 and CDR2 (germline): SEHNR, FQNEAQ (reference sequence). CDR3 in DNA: TGTGCCAGCAGCCTAGCGGGAGGGCTGCACGAGCAGTACTTC. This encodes CASSLAGGLHEQYF.

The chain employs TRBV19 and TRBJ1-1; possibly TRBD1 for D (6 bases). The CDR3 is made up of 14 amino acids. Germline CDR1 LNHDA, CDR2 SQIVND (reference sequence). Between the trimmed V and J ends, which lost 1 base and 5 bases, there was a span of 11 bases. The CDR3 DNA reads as TGTGCCAGTAGTATAGTGACAGGCCGGACTGAAGCTTTCTTT. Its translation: CASSIVTGRTEAFF.

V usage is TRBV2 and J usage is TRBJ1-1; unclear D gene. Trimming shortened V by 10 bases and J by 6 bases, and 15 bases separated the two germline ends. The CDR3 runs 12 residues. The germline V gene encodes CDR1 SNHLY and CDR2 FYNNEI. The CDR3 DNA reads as TGTGCCATCCGGGTGGGGTCCCCTGAAGCTTTCTTT. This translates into CAIRVGSPEAFF.

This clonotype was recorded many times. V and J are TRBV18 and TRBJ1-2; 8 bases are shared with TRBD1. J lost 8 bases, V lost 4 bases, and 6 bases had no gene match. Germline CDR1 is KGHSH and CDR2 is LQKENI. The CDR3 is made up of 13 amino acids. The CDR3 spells CASSQTGEDGYTF. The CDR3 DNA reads TGTGCCAGCTCACAGACAGGGGAGGACGGCTACACCTTC.

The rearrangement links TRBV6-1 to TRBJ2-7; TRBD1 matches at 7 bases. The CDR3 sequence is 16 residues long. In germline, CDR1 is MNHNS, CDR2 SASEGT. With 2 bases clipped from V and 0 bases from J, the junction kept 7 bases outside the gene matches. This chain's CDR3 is CASSEWVGGSSYEQYF. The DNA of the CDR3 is TGTGCCAGCAGTGAATGGGTAGGGGGCTCCTCCTACGAGCAGTACTTC.

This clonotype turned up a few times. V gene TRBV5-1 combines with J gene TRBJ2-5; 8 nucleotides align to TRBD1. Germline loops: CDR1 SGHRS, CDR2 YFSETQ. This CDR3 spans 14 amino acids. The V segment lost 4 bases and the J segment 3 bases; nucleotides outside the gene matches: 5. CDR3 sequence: CASSRQTGEETQYF. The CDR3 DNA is TGCGCCAGCAGCCGCCAGACAGGGGAAGAGACCCAGTACTTC.

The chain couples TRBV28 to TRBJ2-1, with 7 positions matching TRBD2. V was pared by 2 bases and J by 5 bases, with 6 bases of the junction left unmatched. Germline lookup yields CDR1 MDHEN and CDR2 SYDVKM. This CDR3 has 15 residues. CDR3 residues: CASSLSLAGNNEQFF. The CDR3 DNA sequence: TGTGCCAGCAGTTTAAGCTTAGCGGGCAACAATGAGCAGTTCTTC. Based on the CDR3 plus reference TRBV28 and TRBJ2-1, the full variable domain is DVKVTQSSRYLVKRTGEKVFLECVQDMDHENMFWYRQDPGLGLRLIYFSYDVKMKEKGDIPEGYSVSREKKERFSLILESASTNQTSMYLCASSLSLAGNNEQFFGPGTRLTVL.

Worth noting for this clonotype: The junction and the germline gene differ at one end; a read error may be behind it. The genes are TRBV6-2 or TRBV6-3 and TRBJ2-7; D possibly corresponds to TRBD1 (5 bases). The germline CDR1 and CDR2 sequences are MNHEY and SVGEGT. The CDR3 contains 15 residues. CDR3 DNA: TGTGCCTGCAGAACACGACAGAGAATCTCCTACGAGCAGTACTTC. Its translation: CACRTRQRISYEQYF.

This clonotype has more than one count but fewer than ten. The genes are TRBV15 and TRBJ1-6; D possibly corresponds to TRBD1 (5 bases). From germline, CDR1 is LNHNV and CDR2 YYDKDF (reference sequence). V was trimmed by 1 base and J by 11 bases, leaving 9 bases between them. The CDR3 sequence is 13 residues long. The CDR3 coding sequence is TGTGCCACCAGCAGAGGAGACAGACCACCCCTCCACTTT. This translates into CATSRGDRPPLHF.

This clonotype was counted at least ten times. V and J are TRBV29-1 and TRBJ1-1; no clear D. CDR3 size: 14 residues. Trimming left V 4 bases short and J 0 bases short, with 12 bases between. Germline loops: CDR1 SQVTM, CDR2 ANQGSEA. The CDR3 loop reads CSVVFLGLNTEAFF. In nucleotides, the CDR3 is TGCAGCGTTGTTTTCTTAGGCTTGAACACTGAAGCTTTCTTT. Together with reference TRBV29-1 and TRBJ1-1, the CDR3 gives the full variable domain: SAVISQKPSRDICQRGTSLTIQCQVDSQVTMMFWYRQQPGQSLTLIATANQGSEATYESGFVIDKFPISRPNLTFSTLTVSNMSPEDSSIYLCSVVFLGLNTEAFFGQGTRLTVV.

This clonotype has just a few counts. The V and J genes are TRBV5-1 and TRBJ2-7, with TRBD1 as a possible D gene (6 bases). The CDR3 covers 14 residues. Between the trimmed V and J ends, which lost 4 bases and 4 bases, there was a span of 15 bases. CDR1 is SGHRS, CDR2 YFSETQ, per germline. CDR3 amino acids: CASSARDKVYEQYF. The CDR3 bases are TGCGCCAGCAGCGCCCGGGACAAAGTTTACGAGCAGTACTTC.

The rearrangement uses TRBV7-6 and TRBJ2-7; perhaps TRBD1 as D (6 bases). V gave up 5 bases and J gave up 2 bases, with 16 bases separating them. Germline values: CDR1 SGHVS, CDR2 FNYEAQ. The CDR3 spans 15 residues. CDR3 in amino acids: CASSPTLDRTYEQYF. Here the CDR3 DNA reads TGTGCCAGCAGCCCCACCTTGGACAGAACCTACGAGCAGTACTTC.

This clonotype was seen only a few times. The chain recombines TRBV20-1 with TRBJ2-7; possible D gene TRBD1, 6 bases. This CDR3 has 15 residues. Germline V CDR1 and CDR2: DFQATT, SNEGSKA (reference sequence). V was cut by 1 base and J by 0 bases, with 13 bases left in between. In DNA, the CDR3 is TGCAGTGCTAGAGCCCTTCGACAGGCCTCCTACGAGCAGTACTTC. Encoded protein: CSARALRQASYEQYF.

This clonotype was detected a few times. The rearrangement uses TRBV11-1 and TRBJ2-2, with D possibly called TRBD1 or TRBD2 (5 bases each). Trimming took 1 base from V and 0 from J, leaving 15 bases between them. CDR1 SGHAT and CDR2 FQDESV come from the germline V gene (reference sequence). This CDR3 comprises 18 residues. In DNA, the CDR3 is TGTGCCAGCAGCTTAGGGGACCCCCTGTTCGCGAACACCGGGGAGCTGTTTTTT. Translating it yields CASSLGDPLFANTGELFF.